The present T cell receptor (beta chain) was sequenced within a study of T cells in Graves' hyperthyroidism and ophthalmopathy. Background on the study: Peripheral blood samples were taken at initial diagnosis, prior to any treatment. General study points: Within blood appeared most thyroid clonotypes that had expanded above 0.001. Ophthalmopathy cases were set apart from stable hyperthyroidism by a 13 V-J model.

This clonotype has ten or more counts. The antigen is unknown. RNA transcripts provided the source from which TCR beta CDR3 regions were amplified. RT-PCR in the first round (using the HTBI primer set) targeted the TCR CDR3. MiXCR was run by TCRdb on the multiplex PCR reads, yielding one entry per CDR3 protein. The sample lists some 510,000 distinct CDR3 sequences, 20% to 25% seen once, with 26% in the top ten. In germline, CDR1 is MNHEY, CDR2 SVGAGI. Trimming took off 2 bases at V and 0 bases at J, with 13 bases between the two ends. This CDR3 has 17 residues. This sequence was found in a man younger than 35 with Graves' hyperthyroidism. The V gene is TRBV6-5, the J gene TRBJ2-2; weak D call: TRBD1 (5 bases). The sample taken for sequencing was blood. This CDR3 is CASSYPRAGSNTGELFF. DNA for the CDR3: TGTGCCAGCAGTTACCCTCGGGCAGGGTCGAACACCGGGGAGCTGTTTTTT.